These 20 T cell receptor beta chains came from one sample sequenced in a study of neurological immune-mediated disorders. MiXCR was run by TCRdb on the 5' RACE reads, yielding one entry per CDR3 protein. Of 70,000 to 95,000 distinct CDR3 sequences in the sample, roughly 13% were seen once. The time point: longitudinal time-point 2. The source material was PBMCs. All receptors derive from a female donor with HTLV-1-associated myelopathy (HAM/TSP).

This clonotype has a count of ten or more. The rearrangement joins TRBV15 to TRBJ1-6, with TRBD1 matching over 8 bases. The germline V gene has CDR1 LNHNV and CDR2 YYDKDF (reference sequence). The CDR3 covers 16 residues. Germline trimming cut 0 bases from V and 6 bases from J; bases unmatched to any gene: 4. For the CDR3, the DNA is TGTGCCACCAGCAGAGATAGGGGACAGGTTAATTCACCCCTCCACTTT. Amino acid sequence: CATSRDRGQVNSPLHF.

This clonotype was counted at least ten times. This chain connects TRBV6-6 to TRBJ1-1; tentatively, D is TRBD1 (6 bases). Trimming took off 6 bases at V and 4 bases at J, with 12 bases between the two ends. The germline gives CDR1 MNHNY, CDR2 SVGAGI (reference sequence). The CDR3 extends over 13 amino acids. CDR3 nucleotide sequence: TGTGCCAGCAGGTCAGGGGTTAGCACTGAAGCTTTCTTT. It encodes CASRSGVSTEAFF.

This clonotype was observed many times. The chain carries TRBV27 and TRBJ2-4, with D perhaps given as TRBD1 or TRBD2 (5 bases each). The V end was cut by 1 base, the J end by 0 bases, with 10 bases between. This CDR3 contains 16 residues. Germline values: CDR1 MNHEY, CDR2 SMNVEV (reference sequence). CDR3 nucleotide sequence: TGTGCCAGCAGTTTATATGGGACCCTAGCCAAAAACATTCAGTACTTC. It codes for CASSLYGTLAKNIQYF.

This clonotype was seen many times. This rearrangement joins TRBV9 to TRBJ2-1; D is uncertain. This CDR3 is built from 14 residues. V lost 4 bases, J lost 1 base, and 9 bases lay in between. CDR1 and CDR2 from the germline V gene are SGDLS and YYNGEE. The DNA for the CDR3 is TGTGCCAGCAGCCCCCCGGGTTCCTACAATGAGCAGTTCTTC. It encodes CASSPPGSYNEQFF.

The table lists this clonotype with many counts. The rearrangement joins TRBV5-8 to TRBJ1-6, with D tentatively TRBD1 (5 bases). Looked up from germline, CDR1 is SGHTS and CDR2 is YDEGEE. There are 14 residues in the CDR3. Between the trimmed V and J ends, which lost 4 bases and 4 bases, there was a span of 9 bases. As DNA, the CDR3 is TGTGCCAGCAGCCTAGACAGTTATAATTCACCCCTCCACTTT. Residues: CASSLDSYNSPLHF.

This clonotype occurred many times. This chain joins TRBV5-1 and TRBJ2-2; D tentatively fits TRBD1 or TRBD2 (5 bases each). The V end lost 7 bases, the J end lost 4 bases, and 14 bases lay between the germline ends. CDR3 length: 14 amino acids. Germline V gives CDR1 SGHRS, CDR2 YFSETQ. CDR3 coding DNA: TGCGCCAGCGAACATGGGGGTACCACCGGGGAGCTGTTTTTT. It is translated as CASEHGGTTGELFF. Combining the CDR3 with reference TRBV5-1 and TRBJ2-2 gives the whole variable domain KAGVTQTPRYLIKTRGQQVTLSCSPISGHRSVSWYQQTPGQGLQFLFEYFSETQRNKGNFPGRFSGRQFSNSRSEMNVSTLELGDSALYLCASEHGGTTGELFFGEGSRLTVL.

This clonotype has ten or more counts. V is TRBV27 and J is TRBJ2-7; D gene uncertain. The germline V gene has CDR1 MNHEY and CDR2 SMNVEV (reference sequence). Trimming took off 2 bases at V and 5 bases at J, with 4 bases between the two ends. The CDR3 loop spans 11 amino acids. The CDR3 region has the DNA TGTGCCAGCAGTTTAGGCGACGAGCAGTACTTC. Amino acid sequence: CASSLGDEQYF.

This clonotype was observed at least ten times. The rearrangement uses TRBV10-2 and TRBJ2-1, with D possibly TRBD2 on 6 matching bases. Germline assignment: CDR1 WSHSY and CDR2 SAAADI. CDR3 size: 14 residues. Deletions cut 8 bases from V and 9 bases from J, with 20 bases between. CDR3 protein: CASCVARGRVEQFF. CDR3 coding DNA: TGCGCCAGCTGTGTTGCCCGGGGGAGAGTTGAGCAGTTCTTC.

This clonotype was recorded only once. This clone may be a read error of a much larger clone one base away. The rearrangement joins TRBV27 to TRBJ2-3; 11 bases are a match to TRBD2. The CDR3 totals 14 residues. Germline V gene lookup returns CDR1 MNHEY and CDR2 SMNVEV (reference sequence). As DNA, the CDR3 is TGTGCCAGCTCCGGACTAGCGGGTTCTCCTACGCTGTATTTT. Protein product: CASSGLAGSPTLYF.

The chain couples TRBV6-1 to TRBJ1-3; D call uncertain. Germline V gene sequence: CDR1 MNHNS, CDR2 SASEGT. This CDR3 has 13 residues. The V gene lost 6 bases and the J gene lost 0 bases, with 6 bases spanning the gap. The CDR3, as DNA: TGTGCCAGCAGACTCGCCTCTGGAAACACCATATATTTT. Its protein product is CASRLASGNTIYF.

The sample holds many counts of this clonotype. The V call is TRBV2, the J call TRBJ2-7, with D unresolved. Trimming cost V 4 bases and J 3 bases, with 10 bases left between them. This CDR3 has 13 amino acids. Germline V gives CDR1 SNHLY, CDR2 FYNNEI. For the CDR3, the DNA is TGTGCCAGCAGTGGACGGTCGGGCTACGAGCAGTACTTC. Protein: CASSGRSGYEQYF.

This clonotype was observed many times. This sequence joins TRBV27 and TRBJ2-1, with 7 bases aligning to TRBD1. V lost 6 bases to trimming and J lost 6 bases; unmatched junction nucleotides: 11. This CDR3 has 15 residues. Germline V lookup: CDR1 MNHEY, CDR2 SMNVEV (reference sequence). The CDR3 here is CASRGDRLLTNEQFF. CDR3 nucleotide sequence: TGTGCCAGCAGGGGGGACAGATTATTAACCAATGAGCAGTTCTTC.

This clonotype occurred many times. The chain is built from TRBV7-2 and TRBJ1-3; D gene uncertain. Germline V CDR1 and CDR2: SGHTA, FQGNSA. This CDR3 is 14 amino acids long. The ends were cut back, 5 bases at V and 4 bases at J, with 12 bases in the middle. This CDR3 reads CASSPVALGNTIYF. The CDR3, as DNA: TGTGCCAGCAGCCCCGTCGCCCTAGGAAACACCATATATTTT.

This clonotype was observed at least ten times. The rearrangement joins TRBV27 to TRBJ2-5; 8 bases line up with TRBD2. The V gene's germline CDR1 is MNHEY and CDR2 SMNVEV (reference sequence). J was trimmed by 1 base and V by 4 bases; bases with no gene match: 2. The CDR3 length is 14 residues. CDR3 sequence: CASSYRGGQETQYF. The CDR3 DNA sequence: TGTGCCAGCAGTTACCGGGGGGGCCAAGAGACCCAGTACTTC.

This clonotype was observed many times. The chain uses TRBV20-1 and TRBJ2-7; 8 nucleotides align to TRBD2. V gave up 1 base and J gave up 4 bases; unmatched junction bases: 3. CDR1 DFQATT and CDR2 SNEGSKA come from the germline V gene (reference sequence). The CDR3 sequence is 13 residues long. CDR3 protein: CSARVAGGYEQYF. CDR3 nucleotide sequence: TGCAGTGCTAGAGTCGCGGGAGGATACGAGCAGTACTTC.

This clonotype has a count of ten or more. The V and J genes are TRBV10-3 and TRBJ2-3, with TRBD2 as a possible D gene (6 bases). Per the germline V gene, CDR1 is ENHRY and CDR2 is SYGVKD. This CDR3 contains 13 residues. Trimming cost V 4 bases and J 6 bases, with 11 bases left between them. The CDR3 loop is CAISAGGSDTQYF. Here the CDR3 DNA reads TGTGCCATCAGTGCTGGGGGGAGCGATACGCAGTATTTT.

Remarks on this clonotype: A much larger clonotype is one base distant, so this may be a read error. The CDR3 reads CASSFYTGEAFF. The CDR3 DNA follows: TGTGCCAGCAGTTTCTACACAGGTGAAGCTTTCTTT. V gene TRBV12-3 or TRBV12-4 combines with J gene TRBJ1-1, with TRBD1 as a possible D gene (5 bases). This CDR3 has 12 amino acids. V was cut by 3 bases and J by 7 bases, with 9 bases left in between.

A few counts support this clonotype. CDR3 DNA: TGTGCCAGCACCCCCGGGCTAGCGGGGGGGCAGCAAGATACGCAGTATTTT. This translates into CASTPGLAGGQQDTQYF. This sequence joins TRBV7-8 and TRBJ2-3, with 12 bases fitting TRBD2. Germline V lookup: CDR1 SGHVS, CDR2 FQNEAQ. J lost 5 bases, V lost 7 bases, and 13 bases had no gene match. The CDR3 contains 17 residues. The complete variable domain, with remaining parts taken from reference TRBV7-8 and TRBJ2-3, reads GAGVSQSPRYKVAKRGQDVALRCDPISGHVSLFWYQQALGQGPEFLTYFQNEAQLDKSGLPSDRFFAERPEGSVSTLKIQRTQQEDSAVYLCASTPGLAGGQQDTQYFGPGTRLTVL.

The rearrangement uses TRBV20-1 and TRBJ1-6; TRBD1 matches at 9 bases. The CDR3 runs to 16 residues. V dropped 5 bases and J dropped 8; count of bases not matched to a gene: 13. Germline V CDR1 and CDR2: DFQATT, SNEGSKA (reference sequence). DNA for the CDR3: TGCAGTGCTGTGACTAAGGGGGGACAGGGTTATTCACCCCTCCACTTT. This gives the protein CSAVTKGGQGYSPLHF.

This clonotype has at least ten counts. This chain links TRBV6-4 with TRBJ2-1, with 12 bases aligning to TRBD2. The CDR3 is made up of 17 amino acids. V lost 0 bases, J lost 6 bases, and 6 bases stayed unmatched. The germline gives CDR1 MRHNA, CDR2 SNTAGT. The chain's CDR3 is CASSDSSTSGGSNEQFF. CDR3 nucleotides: TGTGCCAGCAGTGACTCGAGCACTAGCGGGGGGTCCAATGAGCAGTTCTTC.